These T cell receptor beta chains were read from a single sample in a study of T-cell reconstitution after alpha-beta-depleted transplantation in children. MiXCR, applied by TCRdb to the PCR reads, yields one record per CDR3 protein. The repertoire holds 500,000 to 650,000 distinct CDR3 sequences, with over 9.5% as singletons. Sequencing used PBMCs, mostly from graft donor cells, obtained 180 days after TCRalphabeta/CD19-depleted stem cell transplant. The receptors come from a female patient aged 2-9 years who had a stem cell transplant for aplastic anemia, so the T cells may come from the graft donor. CDR3s include the opening cysteine and the closing phenylalanine or tryptophan. The D gene is left open where the match is weak. Clone size is shown for a subset of rows, as once, few, many or a class of expanded clone.

V	D	size	J	CDR3	DNA
TRBV7-6	TRBD2	.	TRBJ2-5	CASSPLGTSGIWVEETQYF	TGTGCCAGCAGCCCTCTCGGGACTAGCGGGATCTGGGTGGAAGAGACCCAGTACTTC
TRBV20-1	.	few	TRBJ2-6	CSAREEGDNQLVLTF	TGCAGTGCTAGAGAGGAGGGGGACAACCAGCTAGTCCTGACTTTC
TRBV6-4	TRBD2	few	TRBJ2-3	CASSDPRETDTQYF	TGTGCCAGCAGTGACCCGCGGGAGACCGATACGCAGTATTTT
TRBV12-3/TRBV12-4	TRBD2	few	TRBJ2-3	CASSLTPSGGAGDTQYF	TGTGCCAGCAGTTTAACCCCTAGCGGGGGGGCCGGAGATACGCAGTATTTT
TRBV7-3	TRBD2	.	TRBJ2-1	CASSLGAVLAGLSSYNEQFF	TGTGCCAGCAGCTTGGGGGCGGTACTAGCGGGTCTGAGCTCCTACAATGAGCAGTTCTTC
TRBV20-1	.	.	TRBJ1-2	CSARGSTYGYTF	TGCAGTGCTAGAGGCAGTACCTATGGCTACACCTTC
TRBV12-3/TRBV12-4	TRBD2	few	TRBJ2-1	CASSGTSGRYNEQFF	TGTGCCAGCAGTGGAACTAGCGGGCGTTACAATGAGCAGTTCTTC
TRBV25-1	.	many	TRBJ1-2	CASSEIGIANYGYTF	TGTGCCAGCAGTGAAATCGGGATAGCTAACTATGGCTACACCTTC
TRBV20-1	.	many	TRBJ2-2	CSARVRGAGETGELFF	TGCAGTGCTAGAGTACGGGGGGCTGGGGAAACCGGGGAGCTGTTTTTT
TRBV20-1	TRBD2	few	TRBJ2-3	CSARDQGSGREDTQYF	TGCAGTGCTAGAGATCAGGGTAGCGGGAGAGAAGATACGCAGTATTTT
TRBV11-3	.	.	TRBJ2-1	CASSPDLASYNEQFF	TGTGCCAGCAGCCCGGACTTGGCCTCCTACAATGAGCAGTTCTTC